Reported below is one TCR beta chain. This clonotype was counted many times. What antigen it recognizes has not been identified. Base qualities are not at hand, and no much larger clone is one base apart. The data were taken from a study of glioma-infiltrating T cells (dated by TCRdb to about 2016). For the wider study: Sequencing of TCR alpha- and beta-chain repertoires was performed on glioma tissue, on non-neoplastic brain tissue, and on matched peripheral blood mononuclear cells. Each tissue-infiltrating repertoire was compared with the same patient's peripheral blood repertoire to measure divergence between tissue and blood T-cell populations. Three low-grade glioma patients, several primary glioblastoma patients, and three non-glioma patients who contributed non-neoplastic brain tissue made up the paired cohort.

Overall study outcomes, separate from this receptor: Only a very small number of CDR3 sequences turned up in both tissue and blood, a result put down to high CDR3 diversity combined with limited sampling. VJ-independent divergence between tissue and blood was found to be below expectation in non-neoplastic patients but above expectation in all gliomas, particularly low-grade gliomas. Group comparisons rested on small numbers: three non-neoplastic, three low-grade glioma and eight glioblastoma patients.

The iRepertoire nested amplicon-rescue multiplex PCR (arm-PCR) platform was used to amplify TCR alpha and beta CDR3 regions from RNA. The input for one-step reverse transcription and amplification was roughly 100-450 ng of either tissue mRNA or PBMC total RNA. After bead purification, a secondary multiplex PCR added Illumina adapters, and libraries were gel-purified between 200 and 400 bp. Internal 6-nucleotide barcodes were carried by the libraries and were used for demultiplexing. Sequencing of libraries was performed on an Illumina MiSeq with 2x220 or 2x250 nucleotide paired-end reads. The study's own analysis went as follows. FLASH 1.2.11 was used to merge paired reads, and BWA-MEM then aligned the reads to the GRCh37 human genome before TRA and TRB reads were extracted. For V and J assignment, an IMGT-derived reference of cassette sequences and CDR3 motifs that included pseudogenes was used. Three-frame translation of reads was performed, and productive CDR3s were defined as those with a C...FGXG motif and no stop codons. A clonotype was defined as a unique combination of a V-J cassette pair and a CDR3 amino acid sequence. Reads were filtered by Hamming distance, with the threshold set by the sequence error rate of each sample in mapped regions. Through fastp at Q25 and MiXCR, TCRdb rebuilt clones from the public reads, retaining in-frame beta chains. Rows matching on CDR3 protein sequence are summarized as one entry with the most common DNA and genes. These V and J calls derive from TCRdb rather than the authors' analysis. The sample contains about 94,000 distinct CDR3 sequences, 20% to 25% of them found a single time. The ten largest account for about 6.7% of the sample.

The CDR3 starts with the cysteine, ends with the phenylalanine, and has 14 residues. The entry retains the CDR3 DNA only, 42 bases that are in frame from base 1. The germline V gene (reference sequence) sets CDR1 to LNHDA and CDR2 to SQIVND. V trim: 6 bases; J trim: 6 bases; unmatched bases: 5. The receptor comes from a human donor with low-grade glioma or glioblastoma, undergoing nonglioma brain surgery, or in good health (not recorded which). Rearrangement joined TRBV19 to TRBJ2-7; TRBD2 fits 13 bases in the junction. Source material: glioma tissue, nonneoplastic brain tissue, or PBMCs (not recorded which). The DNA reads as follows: TGTGCCAGTAGGTCACTAGCGGGAGGGCGCGAGCAGTACTTC. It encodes CASRSLAGGREQYF.